The following is a T cell receptor beta chain sequence with its context. What it binds is not known. These data come from a study of cytomegalovirus exposure and HLA in healthy donors. Both 60 Vbeta primers and 13 Jbeta primers went into the PCR. Data came from immunoSEQ multiplex PCR; TCRdb stores just in-frame clones and leaves some out. The profile shows about 140,000 clones, approximately 70% of them singletons. Study-wide results and caveats: Accurate prediction of most subjects' HLA-A and HLA-B alleles from TCR beta sequences was reported.

V dropped 1 base and J dropped 12 bases, with 10 bases sitting between them. This CDR3 is built from 13 residues. Germline assignment: CDR1 SGHTA and CDR2 FQGTGA. The clonotype was recovered from a woman in her sixties in good health and CMV-seronegative. Sequenced: PBMCs. The chain couples TRBV7-3 to TRBJ1-6, with a possible D match to TRBD1 (5 bases). The CDR3 sequence is CASSLIGRGPLHF. DNA for the CDR3: TGTGCCAGCAGCTTAATCGGGAGGGGACCCCTCCACTTT.